The 14 T cell receptor beta chains in this list originate from one sample, sequenced in a study of a mutant IDH1 vaccine in newly diagnosed glioma (dated by TCRdb to the early 2020s). Their recognized antigens are unknown. The time point label corresponds to: week 11, during vaccination. A 20-mer mutant IDH1 peptide at 300 micrograms in Montanide made up each vaccine dose, which was injected subcutaneously together with topical imiquimod. The library was produced with the immunoSEQ multiplex PCR assay. The source is immuneACCESS, and TCRdb retained only in-frame sequences with V and J called. Part of the clones is not carried over; for the studies checked, unresolved V genes explain less than half of this, and the remainder is unexplained. This sample lists around 100,000 clones; 90% were detected once. The ten largest account for 0.5% to 0.65% of the sample. Sequencing used PBMCs, obtained from a glioma patient whose treatment included an IDH1 peptide vaccine. These receptors came from a woman in her fifties or sixties with glioma.

The chain carries TRBV9 and TRBJ1-1, with D unclear. The ends were cut back, 2 bases at V and 0 bases at J, with 8 bases in the middle. Germline CDR1 and CDR2: SGDLS and YYNGEE. The CDR3 is made up of 14 amino acids. The DNA for the CDR3 is TGTGCCAGCAGCGTCGTCGAGGTGAACACTGAAGCTTTCTTT. It translates to CASSVVEVNTEAFF. Full variable domain (missing parts from reference TRBV9 and TRBJ1-1): DSGVTQTPKHLITATGQRVTLRCSPRSGDLSVYWYQQSLDQGLQFLIQYYNGEERAKGNILERFSAQQFPDLHSELNLSSLELGDSALYFCASSVVEVNTEAFFGQGTRLTVV.

This clone has a single count. V usage is TRBV11-2 and J usage is TRBJ2-5; D perhaps matches TRBD2 (6 bases). The CDR3 consists of 15 residues. CDR1 is SGHAT and CDR2 is FQNNGV in the germline V gene. Trimming stripped 0 bases from V and 5 bases from J, with 13 bases between. The CDR3 DNA reads as TGTGCCAGCAGCTTAGATCCCGCAGGGAGGGAGACCCAGTACTTC. The encoded protein is CASSLDPAGRETQYF.

The chain recombines TRBV7-9 with TRBJ2-7; 9 bases fit TRBD2. The V segment lost 10 bases and the J segment 7 bases; nucleotides outside the gene matches: 8. This CDR3 region has 12 residues. Germline V gives CDR1 SEHNR, CDR2 FQNEAQ (reference sequence). The CDR3: CATESLAGEQYF. The CDR3 DNA follows: TGTGCCACCGAATCCCTAGCGGGGGAGCAGTACTTC.

The rearrangement joins TRBV5-1 to TRBJ1-2; D is ambiguous. CDR3 length: 14 amino acids. Germline V lookup: CDR1 SGHRS, CDR2 YFSETQ. Trimming removed 4 bases from V and 2 bases from J, with 12 bases in between. The CDR3 reads CASSRGDGNYGYTF. CDR3 DNA: TGCGCCAGCAGCCGCGGAGACGGGAACTATGGCTACACCTTC.

This chain uses TRBV28 with TRBJ2-7; D perhaps matches TRBD2 (5 bases). The CDR3 is 14 residues long. Germline loops: CDR1 MDHEN, CDR2 SYDVKM. The ends were cut back, 3 bases at V and 1 base at J, with 10 bases in the middle. CDR3 sequence reads: CASSFTRGSYEQYF. The CDR3 DNA is TGTGCCAGCAGTTTTACACGGGGTTCCTACGAGCAGTACTTC. Full variable domain (remainder filled in from reference TRBV28 and TRBJ2-7): DVKVTQSSRYLVKRTGEKVFLECVQDMDHENMFWYRQDPGLGLRLIYFSYDVKMKEKGDIPEGYSVSREKKERFSLILESASTNQTSMYLCASSFTRGSYEQYFGPGTRLTVT.

This chain connects TRBV27 to TRBJ2-1, with 7 bases fitting TRBD2. CDR1 and CDR2 (germline): MNHEY, SMNVEV (reference sequence). V lost 4 bases to trimming and J lost 9 bases; unmatched junction nucleotides: 6. CDR3 length: 13 residues. The CDR3 DNA sequence: TGTGCCAGCAGTTCCCGACTAGCTGTTGAGCAGTTCTTC. Translation gives CASSSRLAVEQFF.

V gene TRBV6-5 combines with J gene TRBJ2-3, with 8 bases identical to TRBD1. Germline assignment: CDR1 MNHEY and CDR2 SVGAGI. V shed 6 bases and J 6 bases; nucleotides not matched to a gene: 2. This CDR3 is 12 amino acids long. CDR3: CASSHRGDTQYF. The CDR3 DNA follows: TGTGCCAGCAGCCACAGGGGGGATACGCAGTATTTT.

The chain recombines TRBV28 with TRBJ2-7; no clear D. The CDR3 totals 14 residues. Germline values: CDR1 MDHEN, CDR2 SYDVKM. V lost 3 bases, J lost 1 base, and 10 bases lay in between. CDR3 DNA sequence: TGTGCCAGCAGTTTGGTAGCCCTGTCCTACGAGCAGTACTTC. This gives the protein CASSLVALSYEQYF.

The chain couples TRBV6-5 to TRBJ2-1; 7 bases fit TRBD2. The CDR3 extends over 15 amino acids. The ends lost 2 bases at V and 4 bases at J; junction bases unmatched: 5. Per the germline V gene, CDR1 is MNHEY and CDR2 is SVGAGI. This CDR3 is CASSYGGGSYNEQFF. CDR3 DNA sequence: TGTGCCAGCAGTTACGGGGGGGGTTCTTACAATGAGCAGTTCTTC.

This clone came up once. The chain joins TRBV14 to TRBJ2-5, with 9 positions matching TRBD2. This CDR3 spans 14 amino acids. The V gene end was trimmed by 4 bases and the J gene end by 5 bases; junction bases not matched to a gene: 5. CDR1 is SGHDN and CDR2 is FVKESK in the germline V gene. The CDR3 protein is CASSPGTSWETQYF. The CDR3 DNA follows: TGTGCCAGCAGCCCCGGGACTAGCTGGGAGACCCAGTACTTC.

This chain links TRBV6-6 with TRBJ2-7; unclear D gene. This CDR3 region has 12 residues. In germline, CDR1 is MNHNY, CDR2 SVGAGI (reference sequence). Trimming pared 6 bases from V and 4 bases from J, leaving 10 bases between. Here the CDR3 reads CASSYESYEQYF. In DNA form, the CDR3 reads TGTGCCAGCAGCTACGAGTCTTACGAGCAGTACTTC.

The V gene is TRBV27, the J gene TRBJ2-7; TRBD1 matches 7 bases. The CDR3 is 15 amino acids. The ends lost 5 bases at V and 3 bases at J; junction bases unmatched: 10. The germline CDR1 and CDR2 sequences are MNHEY and SMNVEV (reference sequence). DNA for the CDR3: TGTGCCAGCAGTAGCGAGGGGGCTGAGCACTACGAGCAGTACTTC. It translates to CASSSEGAEHYEQYF.

V gene TRBV18 combines with J gene TRBJ1-2; 8 nucleotides match TRBD1. J lost 4 bases, V lost 2 bases, and 3 bases had no gene match. Germline V CDR1 and CDR2: KGHSH, LQKENI. The CDR3 covers 14 residues. CDR3 DNA: TGTGCCAGCTCACCAGACAGGGGCGTCTATGGCTACACCTTC. Amino acids: CASSPDRGVYGYTF.

The gene calls are TRBV29-1 and TRBJ2-3; D not resolved. CDR1 is SQVTM and CDR2 is ANQGSEA in the germline V gene. With 4 bases removed from V and 0 bases from J, the gap between germline ends came to 11 bases. The CDR3 runs to 14 residues. CDR3 bases: TGCAGCGTTGGAAGGCTCGCTAGCACAGATACGCAGTATTTT. It yields the protein CSVGRLASTDTQYF.